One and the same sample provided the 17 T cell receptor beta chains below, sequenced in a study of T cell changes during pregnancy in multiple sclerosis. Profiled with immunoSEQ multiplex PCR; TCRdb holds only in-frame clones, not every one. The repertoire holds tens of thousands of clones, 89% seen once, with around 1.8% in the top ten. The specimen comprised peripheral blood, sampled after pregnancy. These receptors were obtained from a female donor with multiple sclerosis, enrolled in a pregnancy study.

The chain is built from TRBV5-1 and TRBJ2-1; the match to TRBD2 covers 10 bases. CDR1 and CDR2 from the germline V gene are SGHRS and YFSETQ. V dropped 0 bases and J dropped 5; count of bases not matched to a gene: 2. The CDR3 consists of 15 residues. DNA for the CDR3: TGCGCCAGCAGCTTGGAACTAGCGGGGCACAATGAGCAGTTCTTC. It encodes CASSLELAGHNEQFF.

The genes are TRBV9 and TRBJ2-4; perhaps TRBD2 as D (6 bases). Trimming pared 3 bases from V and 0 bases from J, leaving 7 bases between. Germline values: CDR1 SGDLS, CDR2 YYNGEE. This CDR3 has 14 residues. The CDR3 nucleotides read TGTGCCAGCAGCGCGGGACTAGCCAAAAACATTCAGTACTTC. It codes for CASSAGLAKNIQYF.

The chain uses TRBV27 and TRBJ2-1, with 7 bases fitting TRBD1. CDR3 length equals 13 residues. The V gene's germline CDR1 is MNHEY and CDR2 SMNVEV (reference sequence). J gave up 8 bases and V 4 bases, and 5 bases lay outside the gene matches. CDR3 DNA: TGTGCCAGCAGTTGGACAGGTGGGGATGAGCAGTTCTTC. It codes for CASSWTGGDEQFF.

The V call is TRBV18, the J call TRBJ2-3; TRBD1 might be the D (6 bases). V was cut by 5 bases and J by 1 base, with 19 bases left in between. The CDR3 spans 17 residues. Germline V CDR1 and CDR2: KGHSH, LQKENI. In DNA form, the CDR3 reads TGTGCCAGCTCAAGGGGGTCGCGTTTATCGGGCACAGATACGCAGTATTTT. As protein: CASSRGSRLSGTDTQYF. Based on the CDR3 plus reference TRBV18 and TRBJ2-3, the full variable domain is NAGVMQNPRHLVRRRGQEARLRCSPMKGHSHVYWYRQLPEEGLKFMVYLQKENIIDESGMPKERFSAEFPKEGPSILRIQQVVRGDSAAYFCASSRGSRLSGTDTQYFGPGTRLTVL.

This chain's CDR3 is CASSLQWNTEAFF. DNA for the CDR3: TGCGCCAGCAGCTTACAGTGGAACACTGAAGCTTTCTTT. V gene TRBV5-1 combines with J gene TRBJ1-1, with D unclear. Germline-derived CDR1 and CDR2 are SGHRS and YFSETQ. The CDR3 covers 13 residues. V was clipped by 2 bases and J by 1 base, with 6 bases between them.

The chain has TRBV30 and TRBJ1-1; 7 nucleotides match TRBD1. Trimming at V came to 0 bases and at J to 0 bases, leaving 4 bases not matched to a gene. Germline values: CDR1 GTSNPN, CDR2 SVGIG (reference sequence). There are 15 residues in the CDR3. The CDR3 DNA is TGTGCCTGGAGTGTACTGGACAGGATGAACACTGAAGCTTTCTTT. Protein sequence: CAWSVLDRMNTEAFF.

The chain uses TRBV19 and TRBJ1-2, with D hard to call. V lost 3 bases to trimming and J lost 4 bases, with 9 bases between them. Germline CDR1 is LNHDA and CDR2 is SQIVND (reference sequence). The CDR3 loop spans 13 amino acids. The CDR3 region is CASSIATAYGYTF. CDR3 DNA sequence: TGTGCCAGTAGTATCGCGACTGCCTATGGCTACACCTTC.

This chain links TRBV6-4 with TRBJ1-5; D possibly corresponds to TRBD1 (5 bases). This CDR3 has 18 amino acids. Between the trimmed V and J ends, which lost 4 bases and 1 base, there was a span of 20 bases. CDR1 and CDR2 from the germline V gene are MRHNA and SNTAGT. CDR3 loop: CASSAFPWRGWSNQPQHF. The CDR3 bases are TGTGCCAGCAGTGCTTTTCCTTGGCGGGGCTGGAGCAATCAGCCCCAGCATTTT.

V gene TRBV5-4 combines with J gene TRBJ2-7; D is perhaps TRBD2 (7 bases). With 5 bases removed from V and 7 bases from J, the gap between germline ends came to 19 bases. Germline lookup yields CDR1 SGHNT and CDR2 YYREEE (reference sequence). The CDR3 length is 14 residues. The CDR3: CASSREGGVGEQYF. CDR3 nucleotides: TGTGCCAGCAGTCGTGAAGGGGGGGTGGGGGAGCAGTACTTC. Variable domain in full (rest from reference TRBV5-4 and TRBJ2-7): ETGVTQSPTHLIKTRGQQVTLRCSSQSGHNTVSWYQQALGQGPQFIFQYYREEENGRGNFPPRFSGLQFPNYSSELNVNALELDDSALYLCASSREGGVGEQYFGPGTRLTVT.

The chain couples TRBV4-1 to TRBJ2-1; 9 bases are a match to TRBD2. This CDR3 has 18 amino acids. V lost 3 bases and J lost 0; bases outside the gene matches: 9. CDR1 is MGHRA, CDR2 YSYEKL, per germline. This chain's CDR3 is CASSQRPGLAFSYNEQFF. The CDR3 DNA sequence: TGCGCCAGCAGCCAGAGACCGGGACTAGCATTCTCCTACAATGAGCAGTTCTTC.

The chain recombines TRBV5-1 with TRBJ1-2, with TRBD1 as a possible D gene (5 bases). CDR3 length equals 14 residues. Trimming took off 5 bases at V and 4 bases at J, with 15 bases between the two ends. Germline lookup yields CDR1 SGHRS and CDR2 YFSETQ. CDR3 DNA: TGCGCCAGCAGACCCGACAGCTGGACCTATGGCTACACCTTC. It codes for CASRPDSWTYGYTF. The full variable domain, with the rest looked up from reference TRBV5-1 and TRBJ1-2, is KAGVTQTPRYLIKTRGQQVTLSCSPISGHRSVSWYQQTPGQGLQFLFEYFSETQRNKGNFPGRFSGRQFSNSRSEMNVSTLELGDSALYLCASRPDSWTYGYTFGSGTRLTVV.

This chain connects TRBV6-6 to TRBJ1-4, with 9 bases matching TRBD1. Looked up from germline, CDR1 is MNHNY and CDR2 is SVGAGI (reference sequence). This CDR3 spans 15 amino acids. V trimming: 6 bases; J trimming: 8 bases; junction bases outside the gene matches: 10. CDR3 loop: CASSFIDRGGEKLFF. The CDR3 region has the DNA TGTGCCAGCAGCTTCATCGACAGGGGGGGGGAAAAACTGTTTTTT.

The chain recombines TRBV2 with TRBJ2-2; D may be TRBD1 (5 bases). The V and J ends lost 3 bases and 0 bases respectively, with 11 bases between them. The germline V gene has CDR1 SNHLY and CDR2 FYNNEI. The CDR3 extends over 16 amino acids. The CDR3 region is CASSDFGHTNTGELFF. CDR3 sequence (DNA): TGTGCCAGCAGTGATTTCGGACATACGAACACCGGGGAGCTGTTTTTT.

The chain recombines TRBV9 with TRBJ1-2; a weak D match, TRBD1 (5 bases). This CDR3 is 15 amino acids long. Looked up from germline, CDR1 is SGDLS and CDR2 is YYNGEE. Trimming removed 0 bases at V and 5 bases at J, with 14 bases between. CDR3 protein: CASSVDSTEGYGYTF. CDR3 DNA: TGTGCCAGCAGCGTAGACTCCACGGAGGGGTATGGCTACACCTTC.

The chain's CDR3 is CASSLLGQGPGELFF. DNA of the CDR3: TGCGCCAGCAGCTTGCTGGGACAGGGGCCCGGGGAGCTGTTTTTT. The chain uses TRBV5-1 and TRBJ2-2; 10 bases agree with TRBD1. Germline CDR1 reads SGHRS; CDR2 reads YFSETQ. This CDR3 is 15 amino acids long. The J segment lost 6 bases and the V segment lost 1 base, leaving 3 bases of the junction unmatched. Complete variable domain (other parts from reference TRBV5-1 and TRBJ2-2): KAGVTQTPRYLIKTRGQQVTLSCSPISGHRSVSWYQQTPGQGLQFLFEYFSETQRNKGNFPGRFSGRQFSNSRSEMNVSTLELGDSALYLCASSLLGQGPGELFFGEGSRLTVL.

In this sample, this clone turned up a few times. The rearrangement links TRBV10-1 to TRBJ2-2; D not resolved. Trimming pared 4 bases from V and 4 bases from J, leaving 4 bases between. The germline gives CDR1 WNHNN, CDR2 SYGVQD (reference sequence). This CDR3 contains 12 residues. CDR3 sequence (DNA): TGCGCCAGCAGTGTCAGCACCGGGGAGCTGTTTTTT. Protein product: CASSVSTGELFF.

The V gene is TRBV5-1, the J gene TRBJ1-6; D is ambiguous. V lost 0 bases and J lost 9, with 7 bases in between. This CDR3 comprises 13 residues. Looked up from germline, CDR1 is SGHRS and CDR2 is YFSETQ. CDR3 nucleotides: TGCGCCAGCAGCTTGGGGGAGGGTTCACCCCTCCACTTT. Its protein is CASSLGEGSPLHF.